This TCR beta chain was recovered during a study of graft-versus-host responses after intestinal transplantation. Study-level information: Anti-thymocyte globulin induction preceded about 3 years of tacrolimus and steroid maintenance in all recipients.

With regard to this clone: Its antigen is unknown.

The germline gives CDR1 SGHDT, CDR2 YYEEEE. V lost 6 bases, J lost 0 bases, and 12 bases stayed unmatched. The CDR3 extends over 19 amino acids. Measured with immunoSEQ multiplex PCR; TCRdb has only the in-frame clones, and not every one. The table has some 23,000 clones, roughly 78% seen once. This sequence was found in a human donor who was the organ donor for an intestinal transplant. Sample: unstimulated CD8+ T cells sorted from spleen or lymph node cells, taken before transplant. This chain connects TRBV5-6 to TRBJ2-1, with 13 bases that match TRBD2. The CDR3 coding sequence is TGTGCCAGCACTTCACCGGGACTAGCGGGAATGGGCTCCTACAATGAGCAGTTCTTC. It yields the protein CASTSPGLAGMGSYNEQFF.